This T cell receptor beta chain was sequenced during a study of long-term antiretroviral therapy in people with HIV. Germline loops: CDR1 SEHNR, CDR2 FQNEAQ (reference sequence). This CDR3 comprises 18 residues. The ends were cut back, 1 base at V and 4 bases at J, with 17 bases in the middle. Regarding this clone: Its target is unknown.

All donors provided no fewer than one pre-ART and no fewer than two post-ART PBMC samples. Assay version v3.0 of immunoSEQ was used, and it was run at survey level. TCRdb keeps only in-frame clones here, not all; method: immunoSEQ multiplex PCR. Among 20,000 to 25,000 clones listed, 85% to 95% were seen once. Study findings and constraints: Missing from the dataset were any data on ART adherence, viral resistance or therapy changes. The study found that diversity rose after ART but stayed below transplant donor controls. Blood sampling spanned 2004 to 2017, possibly under older ART regimens.

V gene TRBV7-9 combines with J gene TRBJ2-6; D is perhaps TRBD1 (6 bases). This clonotype was obtained from a woman in her fifties or sixties with HIV. Sample: unsorted PBMCs, taken more than 4.7 years after starting antiretroviral therapy. In DNA form, the CDR3 reads TGTGCCAGCAGCTTAGTCCATTACAGGGAGTACGGGGCCAACGTCCTGACTTTC. Encoded protein: CASSLVHYREYGANVLTF.